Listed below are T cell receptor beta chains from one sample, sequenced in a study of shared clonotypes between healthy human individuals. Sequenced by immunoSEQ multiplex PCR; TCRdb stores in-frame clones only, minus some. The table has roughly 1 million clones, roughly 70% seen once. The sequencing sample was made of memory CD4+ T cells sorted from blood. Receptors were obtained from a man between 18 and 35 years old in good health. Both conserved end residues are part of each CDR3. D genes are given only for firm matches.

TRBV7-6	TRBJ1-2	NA	CASSLGAYGYTF	TGTGCCAGCAGCTTAGGGGCATATGGCTACACCTTC
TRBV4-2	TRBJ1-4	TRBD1	CASSQRSQGANEKLFF	TGTGCCAGCAGCCAAAGGAGCCAGGGGGCTAATGAAAAACTGTTTTTT
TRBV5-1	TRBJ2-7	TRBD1	CASRRTGQGYHEQYF	TGCGCCAGCAGGCGTACCGGACAGGGGTACCACGAGCAGTACTTC
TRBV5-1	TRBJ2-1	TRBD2	CASSFSGSAHNEQFF	TGCGCCAGCAGCTTTAGCGGGAGCGCCCACAATGAGCAGTTCTTC
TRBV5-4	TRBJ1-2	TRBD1	CASSLDRGAIYGYTF	TGTGCCAGCAGCCTGGACAGGGGGGCAATCTATGGCTACACCTTC
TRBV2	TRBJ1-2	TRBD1	CASSYMTGSYGYTF	TGTGCCAGCAGCTACATGACAGGGAGCTATGGCTACACCTTC
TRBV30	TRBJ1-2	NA	CAWTDRQASRDGYTF	TGTGCCTGGACCGACCGACAGGCGTCGAGGGATGGCTACACCTTC
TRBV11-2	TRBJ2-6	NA	CASTPSGSGANVLTF	TGTGCCAGCACCCCCTCAGGGTCTGGGGCCAACGTCCTGACTTTC
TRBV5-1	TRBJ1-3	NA	CASSSSGPGNTIYF	TGCGCCAGCAGCTCTTCAGGTCCGGGAAACACCATATATTTT
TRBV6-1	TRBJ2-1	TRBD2	CASSAWTSGREGEQFF	TGTGCCAGCAGTGCATGGACTAGCGGGAGGGAGGGTGAGCAGTTCTTC
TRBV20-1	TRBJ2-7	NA	CSASYDEQYF	TGCAGTGCTTCCTACGACGAGCAGTACTTC